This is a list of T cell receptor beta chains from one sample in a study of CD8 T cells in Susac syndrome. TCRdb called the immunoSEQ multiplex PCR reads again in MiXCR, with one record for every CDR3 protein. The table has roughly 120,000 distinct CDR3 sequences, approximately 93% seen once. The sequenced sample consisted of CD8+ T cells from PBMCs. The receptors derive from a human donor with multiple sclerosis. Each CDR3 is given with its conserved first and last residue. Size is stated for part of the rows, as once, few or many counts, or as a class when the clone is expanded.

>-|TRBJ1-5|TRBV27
CASSLGGHQPQHF
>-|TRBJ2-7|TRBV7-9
CASSSQGQSYEQYF
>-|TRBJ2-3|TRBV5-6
CASSLEADTQYF
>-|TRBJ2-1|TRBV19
CASTPGGAEQFF
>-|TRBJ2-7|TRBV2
CASSDGGARGEEQYF
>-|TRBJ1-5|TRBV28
CASSGAPGTENQPQHF
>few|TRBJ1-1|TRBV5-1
CASSHGGLNTEAFF
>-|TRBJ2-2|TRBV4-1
CASSGRATNTGELFF
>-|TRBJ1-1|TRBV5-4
CASSLGRTEAFF
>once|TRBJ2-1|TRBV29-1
CSVEGKTAPEQFF
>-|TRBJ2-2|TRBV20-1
CSARDDRAAGELFF
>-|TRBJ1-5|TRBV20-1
CSAITGDQPQHF
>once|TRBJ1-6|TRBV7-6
CASSATGSSSPLHF
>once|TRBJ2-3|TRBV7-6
CASSLAGGGGTDTQYF
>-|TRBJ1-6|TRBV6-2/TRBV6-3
CASSSGDWGSDSPLHF
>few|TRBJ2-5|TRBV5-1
CASSITSPQETQYF
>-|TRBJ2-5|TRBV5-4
CASSSLGGQETQYF
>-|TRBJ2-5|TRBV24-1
CATSDSGSGETQYF
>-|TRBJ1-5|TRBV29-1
CSVRDFDSNQPQHF
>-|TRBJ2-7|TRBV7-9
CASSAPRAYEQYF
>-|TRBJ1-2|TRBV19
CASRGTAYGYTF
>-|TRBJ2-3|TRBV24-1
CATSVTGTGLLDTQYF
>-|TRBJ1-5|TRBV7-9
CASSFFDQPQHF
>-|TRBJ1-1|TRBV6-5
CASTLGGGLNTEAFF
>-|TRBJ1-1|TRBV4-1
CASSQAGSEAFF
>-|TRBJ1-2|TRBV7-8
CASSLALGSPNYGYTF
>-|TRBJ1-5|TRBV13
CASSLGTGDGPKPQHF
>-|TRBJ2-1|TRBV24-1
CATSDNPIFGEQFF
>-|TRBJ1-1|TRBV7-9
CAFFPEAFF
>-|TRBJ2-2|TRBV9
CASSVERLNTGELFF
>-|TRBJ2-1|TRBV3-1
CASSLPGSEQFF
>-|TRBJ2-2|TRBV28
CASSLWTGSNTGELFF